This entry lists 29 T cell receptor beta chains sequenced from one sample in a study of Ad26.COV2.S vaccination and SARS-CoV-2 variants. The table came from immunoSEQ multiplex PCR; TCRdb's copy has only in-frame clones and leaves some out. Here the sample spans around 320,000 clones, about 86% being singletons. Stated treatment: over 15 received Ad26.COV2.S at low or high dose, single or two shots; about 5 received placebo; per-sample allocation not given. Vaccine and placebo recipients were sampled on day 63 after the first injection. This material consisted of peripheral blood, taken in a trial of Ad26.COV2.S vaccine versus placebo. The receptors derive from a person between 18 and 65 years old who received the Ad26.COV2.S COVID-19 vaccine or a placebo.

The chain employs TRBV20-1 and TRBJ2-4, with TRBD2 matching 10 bases. Per the germline V gene, CDR1 is DFQATT and CDR2 is SNEGSKA (reference sequence). The CDR3 is made up of 11 amino acids. In nucleotides, the CDR3 is TGCAGAGCCGGGACTAGCGACATTCAGTACTTC. Protein sequence: CRAGTSDIQYF.

The J gene is TRBJ2-3, the V gene TRBV7-2; D unresolved. Germline V CDR1 and CDR2: SGHTA, FQGNSA. This CDR3 spans 17 amino acids. V lost 4 bases, J lost 4 bases, and 21 bases lay in between. CDR3 sequence: CASSYNRAALGADTQYF. The CDR3 DNA reads as TGTGCCAGCAGCTACAACCGGGCGGCGTTAGGTGCAGATACGCAGTATTTT.

This sequence joins TRBV3-1 (or the pseudogene TRBV3-2) and TRBJ1-2; D is uncertain. V gave up 0 bases and J gave up 8 bases, with 10 bases separating them. In germline, CDR1 is LGHDT, CDR2 YNNKEL (reference sequence). The CDR3 spans 13 residues. In nucleotides, the CDR3 is TGTGCCAGCAGCCAAGATTCCACGGGAGGCTACACCTTC. This gives the protein CASSQDSTGGYTF.

This clone was counted a few times. The rearrangement uses TRBV18 and TRBJ1-2; 10 bases align to TRBD1. There are 13 residues in the CDR3. Germline V gene lookup returns CDR1 KGHSH and CDR2 LQKENI. V was pared by 6 bases and J by 8 bases, with 6 bases of the junction left unmatched. CDR3 in DNA: TGTGCCAGCTCCCACGGGACAGGGGAAGGCTACACCTTC. Translation: CASSHGTGEGYTF.

This clone came up a few times. The rearrangement links TRBV30 to TRBJ1-6; D remains unclear. The CDR3 length is 15 residues. The V gene's germline CDR1 is GTSNPN and CDR2 SVGIG (reference sequence). The V and J ends lost 5 bases and 0 bases respectively, with 11 bases between them. CDR3 sequence: CAWGEDGSYNSPLHF. CDR3 DNA sequence: TGTGCCTGGGGAGAAGATGGCTCCTATAATTCACCCCTCCACTTT.

The CDR3 nucleotides read TGTGCCAGCAGTGACGGGGAGCGGGGAGGAAACACCATATATTTT. It yields the protein CASSDGERGGNTIYF. V and J are TRBV7-9 and TRBJ1-3; D not resolved. CDR3 length: 15 amino acids. The V gene lost 6 bases and the J gene lost 4 bases, with 16 bases spanning the gap. CDR1 SEHNR and CDR2 FQNEAQ come from the germline V gene (reference sequence).

The rearrangement links TRBV5-1 to TRBJ2-1, with 8 bases fitting TRBD2. CDR1 and CDR2 (germline): SGHRS, YFSETQ. V was pared by 4 bases and J by 10 bases, with 13 bases of the junction left unmatched. This CDR3 has 15 amino acids. CDR3 loop: CASSTSGGPYAEQFF. The CDR3 DNA sequence: TGCGCCAGCAGCACGAGCGGGGGCCCTTATGCGGAGCAGTTCTTC.

The genes are TRBV29-1 and TRBJ2-7; 7 bases are a match to TRBD1. CDR3 size: 14 residues. CDR1 and CDR2 (germline): SQVTM, ANQGSEA. V shed 0 bases and J 2 bases; nucleotides not matched to a gene: 4. CDR3 sequence: CSVEDQTGPYEQYF. The DNA of the CDR3 is TGCAGCGTTGAAGATCAGACAGGGCCCTACGAGCAGTACTTC.

CDR3 sequence: CASSPSPQGNSPLHF. Here the CDR3 DNA reads TGCGCCAGCAGCCCAAGCCCACAGGGAAATTCACCCCTCCACTTT. This chain connects TRBV4-3 to TRBJ1-6; maybe TRBD1 (6 bases). Germline CDR1 LGHNA, CDR2 YSLEER. The CDR3 covers 15 residues. Trimming shortened V by 4 bases and J by 7 bases, and 14 bases separated the two germline ends.

The genes are TRBV7-9 and TRBJ2-3; D perhaps matches TRBD2 (7 bases). With 1 base removed from V and 4 bases from J, the gap between germline ends came to 12 bases. Germline V gives CDR1 SEHNR, CDR2 FQNEAQ (reference sequence). The length of the CDR3 is 15 residues. DNA of the CDR3: TGTGCCAGCAGCTTAGAGTGGGGGGGCCCAGATACGCAGTATTTT. This translates into CASSLEWGGPDTQYF.

This clone was seen only once. Sequence at one end of the junction differs from germline and may be a read error. The chain combines TRBV6-5 with TRBJ1-4, with no clear D. CDR1 and CDR2 (germline): MNHEY, SVGAGI. The CDR3 runs 14 residues. This CDR3 reads CASRQTILNENLFF. The CDR3 nucleotides are TGTGCCAGCAGACAGACAATCCTTAATGAAAACCTGTTTTTT.

The rearrangement joins TRBV18 to TRBJ2-1; 10 bases agree with TRBD2. This CDR3 is 16 amino acids long. The germline V gene has CDR1 KGHSH and CDR2 LQKENI. Losses at the gene ends were 4 bases for V and 5 bases for J; bases not matched to a gene: 8. CDR3 DNA: TGTGCCAGCTCACTTTTCCTAGCGGGGGCCGACAATGAGCAGTTCTTC. The encoded protein is CASSLFLAGADNEQFF.

CDR3 sequence reads: CASSYQGTANTGELFF. In nucleotides, the CDR3 is TGTGCCAGCAGTTACCAAGGGACGGCGAACACCGGGGAGCTGTTTTTT. V usage is TRBV6-5 and J usage is TRBJ2-2, with D perhaps being TRBD1 or TRBD2 (5 bases each). V was cut by 2 bases and J by 0 bases, with 10 bases left in between. Germline CDR1 reads MNHEY; CDR2 reads SVGAGI. The CDR3 covers 16 residues.

This chain joins TRBV19 and TRBJ1-1, with D perhaps TRBD1 (6 bases). Trimming removed 7 bases at V and 5 bases at J, with 17 bases between. The germline V gene encodes CDR1 LNHDA and CDR2 SQIVND (reference sequence). This CDR3 comprises 14 residues. As DNA, the CDR3 is TGTGCCAGTAATAATCCACGCAGGGGTACTGAAGCTTTCTTT. This sequence encodes CASNNPRRGTEAFF. The entire variable domain, with the rest obtained from reference TRBV19 and TRBJ1-1, is as follows: DGGITQSPKYLFRKEGQNVTLSCEQNLNHDAMYWYRQDPGQGLRLIYYSQIVNDFQKGDIAEGYSVSREKKESFPLTVTSAQKNPTAFYLCASNNPRRGTEAFFGQGTRLTVV.

This sequence joins TRBV5-1 and TRBJ2-5; D might be TRBD2 (7 bases). V lost 0 bases to trimming and J lost 10 bases, with 22 bases between them. The CDR3 extends over 16 amino acids. Germline V lookup: CDR1 SGHRS, CDR2 YFSETQ. CDR3 loop: CASSLDVGGRLFDQYF. The DNA for the CDR3 is TGCGCCAGCAGCTTGGACGTGGGGGGGCGCTTATTCGACCAGTACTTC.

The J gene is TRBJ2-3, the V gene TRBV11-2; unclear D gene. This CDR3 region has 15 residues. The germline V gene has CDR1 SGHAT and CDR2 FQNNGV. V lost 5 bases and J lost 2, with 14 bases in between. CDR3 DNA sequence: TGTGCCAGCAGCCCAGGACCTGATTACACAGATACGCAGTATTTT. Its protein product is CASSPGPDYTDTQYF.

The chain carries TRBV6-6 and TRBJ1-2, with D perhaps matching TRBD1 (5 bases). Trimming stripped 7 bases from V and 6 bases from J, with 12 bases between. The CDR3 is made up of 12 amino acids. Germline-derived CDR1 and CDR2 are MNHNY and SVGAGI (reference sequence). The CDR3 DNA follows: TGTGCCAGCAATCCGGGACCGAATGGCTACACCTTC. Translation: CASNPGPNGYTF.

The CDR3 DNA sequence: TGTGCCAGCAGTTACTCGACGGGGGGCGGCCAGCCCCAGCATTTT. Translation gives CASSYSTGGGQPQHF. J is TRBJ1-5 and V is TRBV6-5, with a tentative D call TRBD1 (6 bases). Germline V CDR1 and CDR2: MNHEY, SVGAGI. The CDR3 is made up of 15 amino acids. Trimming left V 0 bases short and J 7 bases short, with 13 bases between.

The chain links TRBV5-4 to TRBJ2-3; 8 positions match TRBD2. The CDR3 covers 17 residues. J gave up 6 bases and V 2 bases, and 14 bases lay outside the gene matches. Germline CDR1 and CDR2: SGHNT and YYREEE (reference sequence). The CDR3 protein is CASSFRGAGASGDTQYF. In DNA, the CDR3 is TGTGCCAGCAGCTTCCGGGGAGCGGGGGCCTCGGGGGATACGCAGTATTTT.

There are a few counts of this clone. The chain has TRBV7-6 and TRBJ2-7, with 8 bases matching TRBD1. Losses at the gene ends were 5 bases for V and 3 bases for J; bases not matched to a gene: 12. The CDR3 totals 16 residues. The germline V gene has CDR1 SGHVS and CDR2 FNYEAQ. This CDR3 is CASSPLTGTGYYEQYF. As DNA, the CDR3 is TGTGCCAGCAGCCCACTCACCGGGACAGGTTACTACGAGCAGTACTTC.

The chain carries TRBV10-3 and TRBJ2-7; the D is unclear. The germline V and J ends were trimmed by 6 bases and 2 bases, with 11 bases remaining between them. From germline, CDR1 is ENHRY and CDR2 SYGVKD. The CDR3 runs 13 residues. CDR3 sequence: CAISHGLTYEQYF. For the CDR3, the DNA is TGTGCCATCAGCCATGGGTTGACCTACGAGCAGTACTTC.

The CDR3 region is CASSEVGAGGYGYTF. The CDR3 bases are TGTGCCAGCAGTGAAGTGGGGGCCGGCGGCTATGGCTACACCTTC. The chain employs TRBV6-1 and TRBJ1-2; possible D gene TRBD1, 6 bases. Deletions cut 1 base from V and 4 bases from J, with 13 bases between. The germline V gene has CDR1 MNHNS and CDR2 SASEGT. The CDR3 runs to 15 residues.

The CDR3 nucleotides read TGTGCCAGCAGCAGAAGTAACGGGCAAGAGACCCAGTACTTC. It is translated as CASSRSNGQETQYF. V and J are TRBV9 and TRBJ2-5; D is unresolved. There are 14 residues in the CDR3. Trimming removed 4 bases from V and 2 bases from J, with 12 bases in between. Germline V CDR1 and CDR2: SGDLS, YYNGEE.

The CDR3 nucleotides are TGTGCCAGCAGCCGCGACAGGGGGAACACCGGGGAGCTGTTTTTT. This gives the protein CASSRDRGNTGELFF. The J gene is TRBJ2-2, the V gene TRBV4-2, with TRBD1 identical over 8 bases. With V trimmed by 4 bases and J by 1 base, 2 bases remained unmatched. The CDR3 consists of 15 residues. Germline loops: CDR1 LGHNA, CDR2 YNFKEQ.

DNA for the CDR3: TGTGCCATCAGTGGTGACAGGGTTTTAGTACGGGAAGAGACCCAGTACTTC. Protein sequence: CAISGDRVLVREETQYF. This chain uses TRBV10-3 with TRBJ2-5; TRBD1 aligns across 7 bases. The germline CDR1 and CDR2 sequences are ENHRY and SYGVKD. The V segment lost 4 bases and the J segment 3 bases; nucleotides outside the gene matches: 14. The CDR3 runs 17 residues.

The chain has TRBV30 and TRBJ1-5; 7 bases line up with TRBD1. Germline values: CDR1 GTSNPN, CDR2 SVGIG (reference sequence). The CDR3 loop spans 15 amino acids. Trimming took 3 bases from V and 0 from J; bases not matched to a gene: 5. CDR3 region: CAWSSWTGSNQPQHF. In nucleotides, the CDR3 is TGTGCCTGGAGCTCATGGACAGGTAGCAATCAGCCCCAGCATTTT.

This clone appeared a few times. The chain uses TRBV30 and TRBJ1-1, with D hard to call. Germline CDR1 and CDR2: GTSNPN and SVGIG (reference sequence). V lost 3 bases and J lost 0, with 5 bases in between. This CDR3 comprises 12 residues. CDR3 sequence reads: CAWRWVNTEAFF. The CDR3 bases are TGTGCCTGGAGGTGGGTGAACACTGAAGCTTTCTTT.

This clone appeared a single time. The chain recombines TRBV19 with TRBJ1-5; D not resolved. The CDR3 spans 12 residues. V was trimmed by 3 bases and J by 9 bases, leaving 9 bases between them. Germline V CDR1 and CDR2: LNHDA, SQIVND (reference sequence). CDR3 sequence: CASSINGGPQHF. The CDR3 DNA reads TGTGCCAGTAGTATCAATGGCGGGCCCCAGCATTTT.

The rearrangement uses TRBV10-3 and TRBJ1-2; D unresolved. The CDR3 length is 14 residues. Germline CDR1 ENHRY, CDR2 SYGVKD. Trimming stripped 0 bases from V and 5 bases from J, with 10 bases between. CDR3 region: CAISESGPAYGYTF. The CDR3 DNA follows: TGTGCCATCAGTGAGTCCGGGCCTGCTTATGGCTACACCTTC.